This T cell receptor beta chain stems from a study of T cell responses to AZD1222 COVID-19 vaccine. General study results and limits: There were mostly white British donors and more females than males, and clonal diversity was possibly underestimated. At study baseline, merely six AZD1222 recipients were seropositive.

Assay: immunoSEQ multiplex PCR; the TCRdb copy retains only in-frame clones and omits some. This table has roughly 96,000 clones, more than 75% appearing once. This CDR3 contains 15 residues. CDR1 is MDHEN, CDR2 SYDVKM, per germline. Between the trimmed V and J ends, which lost 3 bases and 2 bases, there was a span of 11 bases. For this clone: The antigen is undetermined.

The chain is built from TRBV28 and TRBJ1-5, with D uncertain. This receptor was identified in an adult in good health. The sample in question was peripheral blood, obtained on day 0 of AZD1222 vaccination. The CDR3: CASSLGSSGNQPQHF. The DNA of the CDR3 is TGTGCCAGCAGTTTGGGGAGCAGTGGCAATCAGCCCCAGCATTTT.